This entry is about one T cell receptor beta chain. Its antigen is unidentified. Trimming removed 1 base from V and 1 base from J, with 9 bases in between. CDR3 length equals 15 residues. Germline V gives CDR1 LNHDA, CDR2 SQIVND (reference sequence). Assay: immunoSEQ multiplex PCR; the TCRdb copy retains only in-frame clones and omits some. The sample carries about 680,000 clones, about 91% recorded once. The data derive from a study of shared clonotypes between healthy human individuals. Overall study findings and caveats: Non-shared clonotypes displayed generation probabilities falling below those of clonotypes present in all four donors.

Naive-designated CD8 cells lacked CD45RO, were positively enriched for CCR7, and omitted terminally differentiated effector memory CD45RA+ cells. The chain links TRBV19 to TRBJ2-3, with a possible D match to TRBD2 (5 bases). Sequenced material: naive CD8+ T cells sorted from blood. The clonotype comes from a young man in good health. CDR3 protein: CASSIAGWGTDTQYF. CDR3 nucleotide sequence: TGTGCCAGTAGTATAGCGGGATGGGGCACAGATACGCAGTATTTT.